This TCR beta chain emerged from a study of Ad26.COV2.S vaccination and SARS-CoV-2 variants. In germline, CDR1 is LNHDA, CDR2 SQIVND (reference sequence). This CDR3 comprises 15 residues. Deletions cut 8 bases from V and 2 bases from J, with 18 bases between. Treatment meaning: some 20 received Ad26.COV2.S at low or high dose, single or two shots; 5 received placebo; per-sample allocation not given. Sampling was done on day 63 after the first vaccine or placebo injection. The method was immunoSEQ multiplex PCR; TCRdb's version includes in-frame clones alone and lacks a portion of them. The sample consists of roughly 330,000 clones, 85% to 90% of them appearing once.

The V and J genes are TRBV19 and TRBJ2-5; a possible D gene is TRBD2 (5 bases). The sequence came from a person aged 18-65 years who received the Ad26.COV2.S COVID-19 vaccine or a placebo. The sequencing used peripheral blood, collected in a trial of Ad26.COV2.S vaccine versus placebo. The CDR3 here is CASAPWSGVQETQYF. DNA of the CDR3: TGTGCCAGTGCCCCGTGGAGCGGAGTTCAAGAGACCCAGTACTTC.